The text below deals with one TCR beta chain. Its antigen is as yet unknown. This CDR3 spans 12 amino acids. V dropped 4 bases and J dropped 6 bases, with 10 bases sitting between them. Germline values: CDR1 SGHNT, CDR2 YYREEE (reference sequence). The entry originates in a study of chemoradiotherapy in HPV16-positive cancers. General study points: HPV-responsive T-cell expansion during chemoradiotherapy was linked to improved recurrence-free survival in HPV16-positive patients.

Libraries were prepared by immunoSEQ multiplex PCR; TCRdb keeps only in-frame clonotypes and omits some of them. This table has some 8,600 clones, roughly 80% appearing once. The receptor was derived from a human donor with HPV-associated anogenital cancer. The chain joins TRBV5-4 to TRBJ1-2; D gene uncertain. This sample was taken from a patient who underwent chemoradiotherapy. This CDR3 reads CASSPLLNGYTF. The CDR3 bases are TGTGCCAGCAGCCCGCTACTTAATGGCTACACCTTC.